The clone carrying this T cell receptor beta chain has only a few counts. Its antigen is unidentified. The record originates from a study of shared clonotypes between healthy human individuals. The overall study: CD4 naive and CD4 memory each took three plates per donor, while CD8 naive took two and CD8 memory one. General study results and limits: Of the naive CD4 clonotypes, roughly 5% were shared across a few donors.

Losses at the gene ends were 8 bases for V and 1 base for J; bases not matched to a gene: 2. The germline gives CDR1 MDHEN, CDR2 SYDVKM. The CDR3 extends over 13 amino acids. Naive CD8 populations comprised CD45RO-negative cells positively selected for CCR7, excluding terminally differentiated effector memory CD45RA+ cells. Everyone who donated was a Caucasian adult who lived in Nashville, Tennessee. The data were produced by immunoSEQ multiplex PCR, yet TCRdb's version contains in-frame clones alone and is incomplete. The sample records roughly 2.1 million clones, 85% to 95% being singletons. This sequence joins TRBV28 and TRBJ1-5, with 7 bases that match TRBD1. Sequenced input: naive CD8+ T cells from PBMCs. The source of this sequence is a young man in good health. Some clones in this sample may be carry-over from other donors' samples. CDR3 protein: CASDRVSNQPQHF. Here the CDR3 DNA reads TGTGCCAGCGACAGGGTGAGCAATCAGCCCCAGCATTTT.